This T cell receptor beta chain is from a study of regulatory T cells in long-lasting Graves disease. Overall study results and limits: It is possible that accuracy was reduced by the small size of the sample.

CDR1 is KGHSH and CDR2 is LQKENI in the germline V gene. CDR3 length: 14 amino acids. According to the study, TCR beta libraries were built with iRepertoire HTBI primers and CDR3-region Arm-PCR. Via MiXCR, TCRdb re-called the multiplex PCR reads, giving one row per CDR3 protein. This sample has 400,000 to 550,000 distinct CDR3 sequences, with about 15% found just once. Time point here: newly diagnosed GD, antithyroid drugs for less than 3 months. From RNA extracted from PBMCs, the TCR library was made. Regarding this clonotype: Its antigen is not known. A junction boundary mismatches the germline segment, possibly from a read error.

The sample was also linked to a second study, of T cells in Graves' hyperthyroidism and ophthalmopathy.

Sequencing used peripheral blood mononuclear cells (PBMCs), obtained at new diagnosis, from a patient treated with antithyroid drugs. V is TRBV18 and J is TRBJ2-1; 8 bases are shared with TRBD1. The source of this sequence is a woman in her 30s with Graves disease. The CDR3 DNA sequence: TGTACCAGCTCACTACGACAGGGGACAGATGAGCAGTTCTTC. Residues: CTSSLRQGTDEQFF. Filled out from reference TRBV18 and TRBJ2-1, the complete variable domain reads NAGVMQNPRHLVRRRGQEARLRCSPMKGHSHVYWYRQLPEEGLKFMVYLQKENIIDESGMPKERFSAEFPKEGPSILRIQQVVRGDSAAYFCTSSLRQGTDEQFFGPGTRLTVL.